This T cell receptor beta chain was captured in a study of blood T cell repertoires in COVID-19. This CDR3 is built from 17 residues. Germline lookup yields CDR1 MGHRA and CDR2 YSYEKL. V dropped 4 bases and J dropped 2; count of bases not matched to a gene: 13. In the original workflow: Amplification with reference gene primers provided the estimates of nucleated cell counts. Sequencing was performed with immunoSEQ multiplex PCR; in TCRdb, only in-frame clones are kept and a portion is missing. The D gene and trimming were derived from the DNA, and the V and J assignments and clone size from that table. The table lists around 80,000 clones, 65% to 90% of them singletons.

This receptor was identified in a man in his forties or fifties with COVID-19, enrolled during active disease. The rearrangement joins TRBV4-1 to TRBJ2-7, with 8 nucleotides matching TRBD2. The sample taken for sequencing was peripheral blood. The CDR3 DNA reads as TGCGCCAGCAGCCTCCTAGGCCCGACTAGCGTTCCCTACGAGCAGTACTTC. Translating it yields CASSLLGPTSVPYEQYF.